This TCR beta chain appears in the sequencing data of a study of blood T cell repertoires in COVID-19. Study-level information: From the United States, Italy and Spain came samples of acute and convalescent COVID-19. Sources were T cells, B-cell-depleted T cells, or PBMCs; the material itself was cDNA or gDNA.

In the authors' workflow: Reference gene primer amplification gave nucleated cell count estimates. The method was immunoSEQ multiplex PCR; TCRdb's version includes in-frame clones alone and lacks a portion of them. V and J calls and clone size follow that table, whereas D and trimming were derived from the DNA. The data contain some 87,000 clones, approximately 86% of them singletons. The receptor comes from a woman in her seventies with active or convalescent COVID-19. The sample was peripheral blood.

As DNA, the CDR3 is TGCGCCAGCAGCGTAGTACCGGGACAGGGAGATCAGCCCCAGCATTTT. Translation: CASSVVPGQGDQPQHF. This chain links TRBV5-1 with TRBJ1-5; 9 bases align to TRBD1. V shed 4 bases, J shed 5 bases, and the junction held 10 bases outside the gene matches. Germline V gives CDR1 SGHRS, CDR2 YFSETQ. The CDR3 contains 16 residues.